Presented here are 21 T cell receptor beta chains from one specimen sequenced in a study of cytomegalovirus exposure and HLA in healthy donors. Amplification used 60 Vbeta primers and 13 Jbeta primers. The protocol was immunoSEQ multiplex PCR, while the TCRdb copy is restricted to in-frame clones and leaves out a portion. The sample has 170,000 or so clones, 84% seen once. The sample consisted of PBMCs. These receptors were taken from a young man in good health and CMV-seronegative.

The CDR3 DNA follows: TGTGCCAGCAGTTCGGGACTAGCGGGAGACTTGCCCGGGGAGCTGTTTTTT. It is translated as CASSSGLAGDLPGELFF. This chain uses TRBV28 with TRBJ2-2; 14 bases are shared with TRBD2. The CDR3 spans 17 residues. In germline, CDR1 is MDHEN, CDR2 SYDVKM. V lost 4 bases to trimming and J lost 6 bases; unmatched junction nucleotides: 7.

The chain couples TRBV19 to TRBJ1-1; TRBD1 might be the D (6 bases). The V gene lost 3 bases and the J gene lost 5 bases, with 13 bases spanning the gap. Looked up from germline, CDR1 is LNHDA and CDR2 is SQIVND (reference sequence). The CDR3 sequence is 14 residues long. For the CDR3, the DNA is TGTGCCAGTAGTATCGGGGGGCCCAAGACTGAAGCTTTCTTT. This translates into CASSIGGPKTEAFF.

This clone showed up just a few times. The J gene is TRBJ1-2, the V gene TRBV5-6; D is ambiguous. CDR1 is SGHDT and CDR2 is YYEEEE in the germline V gene. V dropped 3 bases and J dropped 2 bases, with 11 bases sitting between them. The CDR3 covers 14 residues. The CDR3 protein is CASSWPRRNYGYTF. The CDR3 DNA sequence: TGTGCCAGCAGCTGGCCGAGGAGGAACTATGGCTACACCTTC.

This chain's CDR3 is CASSQVVEQFF. The CDR3 DNA reads as TGTGCCAGCAGCCAGGTTGTTGAGCAGTTCTTC. This chain links TRBV7-6 with TRBJ2-1; D remains unclear. The CDR3 extends over 11 amino acids. Trimming pared 5 bases from V and 9 bases from J, leaving 8 bases between. CDR1 and CDR2 from the germline V gene are SGHVS and FNYEAQ.

The rearrangement uses TRBV4-1 and TRBJ2-1; TRBD1 is a possible D gene (6 bases). Per germline, CDR1 MGHRA and CDR2 YSYEKL. The CDR3 is made up of 13 amino acids. V shed 4 bases and J shed 6 bases, with 10 bases lying between them. This CDR3 reads CASSPGTTNEQFF. CDR3 coding DNA: TGCGCCAGCAGCCCGGGGACAACCAATGAGCAGTTCTTC.

This clone was detected once. The V gene is TRBV27, the J gene TRBJ2-5; the D gene is possibly TRBD2 (6 bases). V lost 1 base to trimming and J lost 5 bases, with 11 bases between them. Germline lookup yields CDR1 MNHEY and CDR2 SMNVEV (reference sequence). This CDR3 has 14 amino acids. The CDR3 sequence: CASSLYLGGETQYF. The CDR3 DNA reads as TGTGCCAGCAGTTTATACCTTGGGGGGGAGACCCAGTACTTC.

The genes are TRBV11-2 and TRBJ2-5; possibly TRBD1 for D (8 bases). The V gene's germline CDR1 is SGHAT and CDR2 FQNNGV. V shed 4 bases and J shed 5 bases, with 20 bases lying between them. The CDR3 length is 16 residues. The CDR3, as DNA: TGTGCCAGCAGCTCGATCTTCAGGGGGCGGGGGGAGACCCAGTACTTC. Translation gives CASSSIFRGRGETQYF. The full variable domain, in which reference TRBV11-2 and TRBJ2-5 provide the parts outside the CDR3, is EAGVAQSPRYKIIEKRQSVAFWCNPISGHATLYWYQQILGQGPKLLIQFQNNGVVDDSQLPKDRFSAERLKGVDSTLKIQPAKLEDSAVYLCASSSIFRGRGETQYFGPGTRLLVL.

This chain connects TRBV18 to TRBJ2-7; perhaps TRBD1 as D (6 bases). V dropped 1 base and J dropped 2 bases, with 12 bases sitting between them. The CDR3 loop spans 15 amino acids. Germline CDR1 and CDR2: KGHSH and LQKENI. The CDR3 DNA is TGTGCCAGCTCACCACAACAGACAGGTCCCTACGAGCAGTACTTC. Protein: CASSPQQTGPYEQYF.

CDR3: CASSASGQETQYF. DNA for the CDR3: TGTGCCAGCTCAGCCTCCGGCCAAGAGACCCAGTACTTC. V gene TRBV18 combines with J gene TRBJ2-5; the D is unclear. The CDR3 is 13 amino acids. In germline, CDR1 is KGHSH, CDR2 LQKENI. Trimming took off 5 bases at V and 1 base at J, with 8 bases between the two ends.

The chain couples TRBV7-9 to TRBJ1-1; D perhaps matches TRBD1 (5 bases). CDR1 is SEHNR and CDR2 is FQNEAQ in the germline V gene (reference sequence). The V and J ends lost 2 bases and 1 base respectively, with 14 bases between them. The CDR3 contains 16 residues. CDR3 in DNA: TGTGCCAGCAGCTTACAAGGAGGGGTGAAGAACACTGAAGCTTTCTTT. As protein: CASSLQGGVKNTEAFF.

In its sample, this clone was seen a few times. This chain joins TRBV18 and TRBJ1-3; a weak D match, TRBD1 (6 bases). There are 14 residues in the CDR3. The ends were cut back, 6 bases at V and 8 bases at J, with 17 bases in the middle. CDR1 and CDR2 from the germline V gene are KGHSH and LQKENI. CDR3: CASSPGRGQDTIYF. The CDR3 region has the DNA TGTGCCAGCTCCCCTGGGCGGGGGCAGGACACCATATATTTT.

The sample holds one count of this clone. The chain carries TRBV9 and TRBJ2-7; the match to TRBD1 covers 7 bases. With 4 bases clipped from V and 7 bases from J, the junction kept 14 bases outside the gene matches. The CDR3 sequence is 15 residues long. Germline V CDR1 and CDR2: SGDLS, YYNGEE. The CDR3 loop is CASSPGDSRLREQYF. In DNA, the CDR3 is TGTGCCAGCAGCCCCGGGGACAGTCGCCTCAGGGAGCAGTACTTC. Based on the CDR3 plus reference TRBV9 and TRBJ2-7, the full variable domain is DSGVTQTPKHLITATGQRVTLRCSPRSGDLSVYWYQQSLDQGLQFLIQYYNGEERAKGNILERFSAQQFPDLHSELNLSSLELGDSALYFCASSPGDSRLREQYFGPGTRLTVT.

This clone was counted between two and nine times. CDR3 coding DNA: TGTGCCAGCAGTGCCCGGGATATCACAGATACGCAGTATTTT. Translating gives CASSARDITDTQYF. The chain uses TRBV6-6 and TRBJ2-3; TRBD2 is a possible D gene (5 bases). The germline gives CDR1 MNHNY, CDR2 SVGAGI (reference sequence). The CDR3 sequence is 14 residues long. V was cut by 5 bases and J by 2 bases, with 11 bases left in between.

The rearrangement joins TRBV19 to TRBJ2-1, with 7 bases matching TRBD2. Germline loops: CDR1 LNHDA, CDR2 SQIVND (reference sequence). V lost 5 bases, J lost 5 bases, and 12 bases stayed unmatched. The CDR3 is made up of 16 amino acids. The CDR3 reads CASSGGSATPHNEQFF. The CDR3 bases are TGTGCCAGTAGTGGCGGGAGCGCCACACCACACAATGAGCAGTTCTTC.

The genes are TRBV13 and TRBJ2-1; D unresolved. The CDR3 length is 15 residues. From germline, CDR1 is PRHDT and CDR2 FYEKMQ (reference sequence). V lost 3 bases and J lost 0, with 9 bases in between. CDR3 region: CASSLRHSSYNEQFF. The CDR3 DNA sequence: TGTGCCAGCAGCTTGCGGCACTCCTCCTACAATGAGCAGTTCTTC. Looking up the rest from reference TRBV13 and TRBJ2-1 gives the full variable domain: AAGVIQSPRHLIKEKRETATLKCYPIPRHDTVYWYQQGPGQDPQFLISFYEKMQSDKGSIPDRFSAQQFSDYHSELNMSSLELGDSALYFCASSLRHSSYNEQFFGPGTRLTVL.

This chain links TRBV11-3 with TRBJ2-2; D call uncertain. V lost 5 bases, J lost 6 bases, and 13 bases lay in between. This CDR3 comprises 14 residues. From germline, CDR1 is SGHNT and CDR2 YENEEA. CDR3 DNA: TGTGCCAGCAGCCCCGAAGCCGTTTCCGGGGAGCTGTTTTTT. It yields the protein CASSPEAVSGELFF.

The chain is built from TRBV5-1 and TRBJ2-1, with 12 bases identical to TRBD2. The CDR3 sequence is 16 residues long. Looked up from germline, CDR1 is SGHRS and CDR2 is YFSETQ. Trimming took 5 bases from V and 4 from J; bases not matched to a gene: 7. The CDR3 sequence is CASSPTSGGNYNEQFF. The CDR3 coding sequence is TGCGCCAGCAGTCCTACTAGCGGGGGGAATTACAATGAGCAGTTCTTC.

The chain combines TRBV28 with TRBJ2-1; D might be TRBD2 (7 bases). The CDR3 runs 13 residues. V was pared by 11 bases and J by 2 bases, with 13 bases between. From germline, CDR1 is MDHEN and CDR2 SYDVKM. CDR3 nucleotide sequence: TGTGCCTTGCGCGGGGGCGCCTACAATGAGCAGTTCTTC. Protein: CALRGGAYNEQFF. Filled out from reference TRBV28 and TRBJ2-1, the complete variable domain reads DVKVTQSSRYLVKRTGEKVFLECVQDMDHENMFWYRQDPGLGLRLIYFSYDVKMKEKGDIPEGYSVSREKKERFSLILESASTNQTSMYLCALRGGAYNEQFFGPGTRLTVL.

The chain recombines TRBV30 with TRBJ1-4; D remains unclear. The V and J ends lost 5 bases and 5 bases respectively, with 12 bases between them. This CDR3 is built from 13 residues. Germline assignment: CDR1 GTSNPN and CDR2 SVGIG (reference sequence). CDR3 coding DNA: TGTGCCTGGTCCGGCAGGTTGAATGAAAAACTGTTTTTT. It codes for CAWSGRLNEKLFF.

This clone was detected only once. The chain has TRBV28 and TRBJ1-6; 7 nucleotides align to TRBD1. Germline CDR1 reads MDHEN; CDR2 reads SYDVKM. This CDR3 is built from 14 residues. The V gene end was trimmed by 8 bases and the J gene end by 7 bases; junction bases not matched to a gene: 8. The DNA for the CDR3 is TGTGCCAGCTTAAAAGGGGGCGTGAATTCACCCCTCCACTTT. Translation gives CASLKGGVNSPLHF.

V and J are TRBV20-1 and TRBJ1-2; 7 nucleotides line up with TRBD1. CDR3 length: 10 residues. Germline V gene data show CDR1 as DFQATT and CDR2 as SNEGSKA (reference sequence). The CDR3 DNA reads as TGCTCGACAGGGAACTATGGCTACACCTTC. Translation gives CSTGNYGYTF.